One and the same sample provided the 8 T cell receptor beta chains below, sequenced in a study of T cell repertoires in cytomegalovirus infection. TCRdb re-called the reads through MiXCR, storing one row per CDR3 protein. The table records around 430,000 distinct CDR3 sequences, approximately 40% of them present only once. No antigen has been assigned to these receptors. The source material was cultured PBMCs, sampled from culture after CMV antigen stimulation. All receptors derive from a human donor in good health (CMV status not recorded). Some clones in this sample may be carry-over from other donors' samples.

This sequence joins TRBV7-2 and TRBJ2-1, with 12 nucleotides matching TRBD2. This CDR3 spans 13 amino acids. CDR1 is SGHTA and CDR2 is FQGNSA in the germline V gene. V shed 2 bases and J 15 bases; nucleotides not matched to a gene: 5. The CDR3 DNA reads TGTGCCAGCAGCTTAAAGACTAGCGGGAGAGGGTTCTTC. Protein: CASSLKTSGRGFF.

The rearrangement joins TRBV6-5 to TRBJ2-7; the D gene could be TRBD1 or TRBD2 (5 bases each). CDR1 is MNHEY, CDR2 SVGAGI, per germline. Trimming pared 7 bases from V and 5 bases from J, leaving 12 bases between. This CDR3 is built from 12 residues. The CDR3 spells CASNGGFHEQYF. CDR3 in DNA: TGTGCCAGCAATGGGGGTTTCCACGAGCAGTACTTC.

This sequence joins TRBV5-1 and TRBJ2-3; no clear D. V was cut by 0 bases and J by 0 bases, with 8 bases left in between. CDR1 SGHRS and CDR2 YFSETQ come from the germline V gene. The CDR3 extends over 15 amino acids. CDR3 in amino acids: CASSLVIGSTDTQYF. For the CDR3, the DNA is TGCGCCAGCAGCTTGGTAATAGGGAGCACAGATACGCAGTATTTT.

The CDR3 DNA sequence: TGTGCCAGCAGCCCTTCGTACGCTGAGCAGTTCTTC. Protein product: CASSPSYAEQFF. The chain employs TRBV4-2 and TRBJ2-1; D ambiguous. Germline CDR1 LGHNA, CDR2 YNFKEQ. The CDR3 consists of 12 residues. Trimming stripped 4 bases from V and 9 bases from J, with 10 bases between.

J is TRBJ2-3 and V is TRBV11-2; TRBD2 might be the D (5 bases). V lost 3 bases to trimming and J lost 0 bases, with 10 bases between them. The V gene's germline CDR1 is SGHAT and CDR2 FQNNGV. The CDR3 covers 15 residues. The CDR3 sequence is CASSLSGESTDTQYF. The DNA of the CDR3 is TGTGCCAGCAGCTTGAGCGGAGAAAGCACAGATACGCAGTATTTT.

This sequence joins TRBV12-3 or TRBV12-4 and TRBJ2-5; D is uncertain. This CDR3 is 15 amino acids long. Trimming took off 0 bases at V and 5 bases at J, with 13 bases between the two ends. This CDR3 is CASSLASGVGETQYF. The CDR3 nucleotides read TGTGCCAGCAGTTTAGCATCCGGTGTTGGGGAGACCCAGTACTTC.

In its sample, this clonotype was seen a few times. CDR3: CASSFRQGFSYNEQFF. CDR3 coding DNA: TGTGCCAGCAGTTTTCGACAGGGGTTTTCCTACAATGAGCAGTTCTTC. The chain combines TRBV12-3 or TRBV12-4 with TRBJ2-1; 8 bases fit TRBD1. V shed 3 bases, J shed 1 base, and the junction held 5 bases outside the gene matches. The CDR3 totals 16 residues.

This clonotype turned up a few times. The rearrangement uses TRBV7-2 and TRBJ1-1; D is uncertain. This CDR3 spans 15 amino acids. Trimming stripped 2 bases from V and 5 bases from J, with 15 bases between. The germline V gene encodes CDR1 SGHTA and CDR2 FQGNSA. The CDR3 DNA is TGTGCCAGCAGCTTAAATCCGGGCCGTGGGACTGAAGCTTTCTTT. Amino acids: CASSLNPGRGTEAFF.